These 32 T cell receptor beta chains were all obtained from the same sample, sequenced in a study of T cell responses to AZD1222 COVID-19 vaccine. Only in-frame clones appear in the TCRdb table, and some are missing; sequencing was by immunoSEQ multiplex PCR. This repertoire shows 110,000 or so clones, around 90% found once; its top ten account for under 4.5%. This specimen was peripheral blood, taken 28 days after the second dose of the MenACWY control vaccine. The receptors come from an adult who received the MenACWY meningococcal vaccine as a control.

This chain joins TRBV4-1 and TRBJ2-2, with 8 nucleotides matching TRBD1. The CDR3 covers 15 residues. Germline V lookup: CDR1 MGHRA, CDR2 YSYEKL. J was trimmed by 2 bases and V by 4 bases; bases with no gene match: 3. CDR3 nucleotide sequence: TGCGCCAGCAGCCCTACAGGGGGTAACACCGGGGAGCTGTTTTTT. This codes for CASSPTGGNTGELFF.

The gene calls are TRBV28 and TRBJ1-2; D gene ambiguous. CDR3 length equals 13 residues. Germline V gene lookup returns CDR1 MDHEN and CDR2 SYDVKM. V was cut by 5 bases and J by 8 bases, with 15 bases left in between. The CDR3: CASSLRKLRGYTF. The CDR3 DNA sequence: TGTGCCAGCAGTCTCAGAAAACTCCGGGGCTACACCTTC.

The rearrangement uses TRBV6-2 or TRBV6-3 and TRBJ1-5; 7 bases match TRBD1. CDR3 length: 17 residues. The trim removed 2 bases at V and 0 bases at J, leaving 7 bases unmatched. Germline V gene data show CDR1 as MNHEY and CDR2 as SVGEGT. The CDR3 protein is CASSYTGQLYSNQPQHF. CDR3 nucleotide sequence: TGTGCCAGCAGTTACACGGGACAGCTTTATAGCAATCAGCCCCAGCATTTT.

V and J are TRBV5-6 and TRBJ1-1; D unresolved. CDR1 is SGHDT and CDR2 is YYEEEE in the germline V gene. Trimming removed 0 bases from V and 4 bases from J, with 10 bases in between. The CDR3 has 14 residues. CDR3 coding DNA: TGTGCCAGCAGCTTGGATGGCGGGCTCACTGAAGCTTTCTTT. It encodes CASSLDGGLTEAFF.

Concerning this clone itself: Other DNA sequences in this specimen translate into the identical CDR3. The chain recombines TRBV15 with TRBJ1-2; no clear D gene. The CDR3 runs to 13 residues. The V and J ends lost 1 base and 4 bases respectively, with 7 bases between them. The V gene's germline CDR1 is LNHNV and CDR2 YYDKDF (reference sequence). This CDR3 is CATSRGTGYGYTF. As DNA, the CDR3 is TGTGCCACCAGCAGAGGGACTGGCTATGGCTACACCTTC.

The genes are TRBV7-9 and TRBJ1-3; D is ambiguous. Per the germline V gene, CDR1 is SEHNR and CDR2 is FQNEAQ (reference sequence). The CDR3 sequence is 15 residues long. V was clipped by 1 base and J by 0 bases, with 7 bases between them. CDR3 region: CASSLVGSSGNTIYF. In DNA, the CDR3 is TGTGCCAGCAGCTTAGTAGGCAGCTCTGGAAACACCATATATTTT.

This sequence joins TRBV19 and TRBJ1-3, with TRBD1 identical over 7 bases. V shed 3 bases and J 2 bases; nucleotides not matched to a gene: 1. The germline CDR1 and CDR2 sequences are LNHDA and SQIVND (reference sequence). This CDR3 comprises 14 residues. The CDR3 nucleotides read TGTGCCAGTAGTATTGACAGGGCTGGAAACACCATATATTTT. Its translation is CASSIDRAGNTIYF. Using reference TRBV19 and TRBJ1-3 for the parts outside the CDR3, the full variable domain is DGGITQSPKYLFRKEGQNVTLSCEQNLNHDAMYWYRQDPGQGLRLIYYSQIVNDFQKGDIAEGYSVSREKKESFPLTVTSAQKNPTAFYLCASSIDRAGNTIYFGEGSWLTVV.

This clone was picked up a small number of times. This sequence joins TRBV18 and TRBJ2-5; D remains ambiguous. Per the germline V gene, CDR1 is KGHSH and CDR2 is LQKENI. CDR3 length equals 15 residues. The germline V and J ends were trimmed by 5 bases and 5 bases, with 18 bases remaining between them. The CDR3: CASSARHSVRETQYF. The CDR3 nucleotides read TGTGCCAGCTCAGCTCGACACTCCGTACGGGAGACCCAGTACTTC. Together with reference TRBV18 and TRBJ2-5, the CDR3 gives the full variable domain: NAGVMQNPRHLVRRRGQEARLRCSPMKGHSHVYWYRQLPEEGLKFMVYLQKENIIDESGMPKERFSAEFPKEGPSILRIQQVVRGDSAAYFCASSARHSVRETQYFGPGTRLLVL.

The gene calls are TRBV6-2 or TRBV6-3 and TRBJ2-7; possibly TRBD2 for D (6 bases). Trimming cost V 5 bases and J 7 bases, with 12 bases left between them. The CDR3 runs to 12 residues. CDR1 and CDR2 (germline): MNHEY, SVGEGT. CDR3 coding DNA: TGTGCCAGCAGTAGGCGGGGCGCAGAGCAGTACGTC. The encoded protein is CASSRRGAEQYV.

V is TRBV27 and J is TRBJ2-2; TRBD2 matches at 11 bases. The CDR3 is 14 residues long. J lost 5 bases, V lost 5 bases, and 1 base had no gene match. Germline CDR1 and CDR2: MNHEY and SMNVEV (reference sequence). The CDR3: CASSVAGGTGELFF. DNA of the CDR3: TGTGCCAGCAGTGTAGCGGGAGGGACCGGGGAGCTGTTTTTT.

The chain links TRBV11-2 to TRBJ2-1; maybe TRBD2 (5 bases). Per the germline V gene, CDR1 is SGHAT and CDR2 is FQNNGV. The CDR3 totals 13 residues. V lost 4 bases and J 6 bases, leaving 10 bases between the germline ends. The CDR3 here is CASSSGSGNEQFF. DNA of the CDR3: TGTGCCAGCAGCTCGGGGTCCGGCAATGAGCAGTTCTTC.

J is TRBJ1-1 and V is TRBV28; possible D gene TRBD1, 6 bases. Per germline, CDR1 MDHEN and CDR2 SYDVKM. The CDR3 contains 15 residues. V was clipped by 1 base and J by 2 bases, with 11 bases between them. DNA for the CDR3: TGTGCCAGCAGTTTATTCCCAGGGGCCAACACTGAAGCTTTCTTT. As protein: CASSLFPGANTEAFF.

The chain recombines TRBV18 with TRBJ2-4; D is unresolved. Germline lookup yields CDR1 KGHSH and CDR2 LQKENI. V was cut by 2 bases and J by 3 bases, with 14 bases left in between. The CDR3 length is 16 residues. In DNA form, the CDR3 reads TGTGCCAGCTCACCATCCGAGTCCTGGGGCAAAAACATTCAGTACTTC. Its protein product is CASSPSESWGKNIQYF.

This chain connects TRBV19 to TRBJ2-2; D gene uncertain. V was trimmed by 3 bases and J by 1 base, leaving 9 bases between them. The CDR3 contains 15 residues. Germline V lookup: CDR1 LNHDA, CDR2 SQIVND (reference sequence). CDR3 nucleotides: TGTGCCAGTAGTATCGGCACACAGAACACCGGGGAGCTGTTTTTT. Amino acids: CASSIGTQNTGELFF.

Details on this clone: The same CDR3 also results from other DNA sequences found in this sample. The CDR3: CASSLGSNQPQHF. As DNA, the CDR3 is TGTGCCAGCAGCCTCGGTTCCAATCAGCCCCAGCATTTT. The V gene is TRBV12-3 or TRBV12-4, the J gene TRBJ1-5; D ambiguous. CDR3 length: 13 amino acids. Trimming took off 6 bases at V and 3 bases at J, with 9 bases between the two ends.

The J gene is TRBJ1-2, the V gene TRBV7-2; a weak D match, TRBD1 (6 bases). Germline CDR1 SGHTA, CDR2 FQGNSA. The CDR3 length is 15 residues. Trimming cost V 5 bases and J 3 bases, with 16 bases left between them. The DNA for the CDR3 is TGTGCCAGCAGCCCCAGGGGAGAGGGAGACTATGGCTACACCTTC. It specifies CASSPRGEGDYGYTF.

The chain links TRBV9 to TRBJ1-6; 8 positions match TRBD1. Germline-derived CDR1 and CDR2 are SGDLS and YYNGEE. With V trimmed by 0 bases and J by 10 bases, 12 bases remained unmatched. The CDR3 sequence is 17 residues long. This chain's CDR3 is CASSVGGAGGFGSPLHF. The CDR3 DNA is TGTGCCAGCAGCGTAGGAGGGGCAGGGGGCTTTGGATCACCCCTCCACTTT. Complete variable domain (other parts from reference TRBV9 and TRBJ1-6): DSGVTQTPKHLITATGQRVTLRCSPRSGDLSVYWYQQSLDQGLQFLIQYYNGEERAKGNILERFSAQQFPDLHSELNLSSLELGDSALYFCASSVGGAGGFGSPLHFGNGTRLTVT.

This sequence joins TRBV28 and TRBJ1-1; possibly TRBD1 for D (6 bases). Looked up from germline, CDR1 is MDHEN and CDR2 is SYDVKM. The V and J ends lost 3 bases and 12 bases respectively, with 20 bases between them. CDR3 size: 14 residues. DNA for the CDR3: TGTGCCAGCAGTTTGGAGCAGGGACATCGGAGGACTTTCTTT. Translation: CASSLEQGHRRTFF.

V gene TRBV18 combines with J gene TRBJ1-5; TRBD1 is a possible D gene (5 bases). The CDR3 length is 16 residues. V was trimmed by 3 bases and J by 7 bases, leaving 19 bases between them. Germline CDR1 is KGHSH and CDR2 is LQKENI. CDR3 in DNA: TGTGCCAGCTCACCTTCCCGGGAGACAGTTCCCCAGCCCCAGCATTTT. This codes for CASSPSRETVPQPQHF. The full variable domain, its missing parts supplied by reference TRBV18 and TRBJ1-5, is NAGVMQNPRHLVRRRGQEARLRCSPMKGHSHVYWYRQLPEEGLKFMVYLQKENIIDESGMPKERFSAEFPKEGPSILRIQQVVRGDSAAYFCASSPSRETVPQPQHFGDGTRLSIL.

This clone was detected only once. The chain is built from TRBV6-5 and TRBJ2-1; D gene ambiguous. The V end was cut by 5 bases, the J end by 3 bases, with 14 bases between. This CDR3 spans 15 amino acids. Germline CDR1 and CDR2: MNHEY and SVGAGI. Here the CDR3 DNA reads TGTGCCAGCAGTCGGTTTCAGGATATCTACAATGAGCAGTTCTTC. Protein product: CASSRFQDIYNEQFF.

J is TRBJ2-1 and V is TRBV6-5; D is unresolved. The CDR3 spans 12 residues. Germline V gives CDR1 MNHEY, CDR2 SVGAGI. V dropped 5 bases and J dropped 8 bases, with 10 bases sitting between them. The CDR3 DNA is TGTGCCAGCAGTCCCAAGTCCTATGAGCAGTTCTTC. It is translated as CASSPKSYEQFF.

The J gene is TRBJ2-1, the V gene TRBV18; possible D gene TRBD2, 6 bases. Germline V CDR1 and CDR2: KGHSH, LQKENI. The V and J ends lost 2 bases and 0 bases respectively, with 8 bases between them. The CDR3 sequence is 15 residues long. As DNA, the CDR3 is TGTGCCAGCTCACCAAGGCGGGGCTCCTACAATGAGCAGTTCTTC. This gives the protein CASSPRRGSYNEQFF.

V is TRBV2 and J is TRBJ1-1; maybe TRBD1 (6 bases). V lost 6 bases to trimming and J lost 1 base, with 15 bases between them. The V gene's germline CDR1 is SNHLY and CDR2 FYNNEI. There are 15 residues in the CDR3. CDR3 sequence reads: CASRGAVTGNTEAFF. For the CDR3, the DNA is TGTGCCAGCAGGGGGGCCGTGACGGGGAACACTGAAGCTTTCTTT.

Only a few counts were recorded for this clone. The CDR3 DNA follows: TGTGCCAGCACGTCAGGTGCTAGCACAGATACGCAGTATTTT. Translated: CASTSGASTDTQYF. The genes are TRBV28 and TRBJ2-3; D is unclear. Trimming pared 7 bases from V and 0 bases from J, leaving 11 bases between. From germline, CDR1 is MDHEN and CDR2 SYDVKM. The CDR3 length is 14 residues.

J is TRBJ2-7 and V is TRBV19; 9 bases align to TRBD2. Germline loops: CDR1 LNHDA, CDR2 SQIVND (reference sequence). This CDR3 has 14 residues. V was pared by 4 bases and J by 2 bases, with 3 bases of the junction left unmatched. The CDR3 bases are TGTGCCAGTAGTAAAATAGCGGGAGCCTACGAGCAGTACTTC. This sequence encodes CASSKIAGAYEQYF. Full variable domain (remainder filled in from reference TRBV19 and TRBJ2-7): DGGITQSPKYLFRKEGQNVTLSCEQNLNHDAMYWYRQDPGQGLRLIYYSQIVNDFQKGDIAEGYSVSREKKESFPLTVTSAQKNPTAFYLCASSKIAGAYEQYFGPGTRLTVT.

The CDR3 DNA reads TGTGCCAGTAAACTGGGACTAGCACGTTCCAATGAGCAGTTCTTC. Translating it yields CASKLGLARSNEQFF. The gene calls are TRBV19 and TRBJ2-1; 9 nucleotides match TRBD2. In germline, CDR1 is LNHDA, CDR2 SQIVND (reference sequence). The CDR3 sequence is 15 residues long. V trimming: 7 bases; J trimming: 6 bases; junction bases outside the gene matches: 10.

The chain employs TRBV20-1 and TRBJ1-6, with unresolved D. V lost 1 base to trimming and J lost 9 bases, with 4 bases between them. The CDR3 extends over 11 amino acids. Germline CDR1 and CDR2: DFQATT and SNEGSKA (reference sequence). The CDR3 DNA reads as TGCAGTGCTAGAGGGGGTTCACCCCTCCACTTT. The encoded protein is CSARGGSPLHF.

The chain recombines TRBV7-9 with TRBJ1-4, with D perhaps matching TRBD1 (5 bases). The CDR3 loop spans 16 amino acids. Trimming cost V 1 base and J 3 bases, with 12 bases left between them. Per germline, CDR1 SEHNR and CDR2 FQNEAQ (reference sequence). CDR3 protein: CASSLVSGLANEKLFF. DNA of the CDR3: TGTGCCAGCAGCTTAGTTTCAGGGTTGGCTAATGAAAAACTGTTTTTT.

The chain carries TRBV20-1 and TRBJ2-1; no firm D call. CDR1 is DFQATT and CDR2 is SNEGSKA in the germline V gene (reference sequence). The V end was cut by 2 bases, the J end by 12 bases, with 5 bases between. The CDR3 runs 9 residues. The CDR3 DNA reads as TGCAGTGCTAGATCGGGGCAGTTCTTC. This codes for CSARSGQFF.

This chain's CDR3 is CASSFMKPPEAFF. CDR3 nucleotides: TGTGCCAGCAGTTTTATGAAACCACCTGAAGCTTTCTTT. The chain is built from TRBV12-3 or TRBV12-4 and TRBJ1-1, with D unclear. V was shortened by 3 bases and J by 6 bases, with 11 bases between the two germline ends. The CDR3 loop spans 13 amino acids.

The chain uses TRBV3-1 (or the pseudogene TRBV3-2) and TRBJ1-4; TRBD1 might be the D (6 bases). Germline V gene sequence: CDR1 LGHDT, CDR2 YNNKEL (reference sequence). The length of the CDR3 is 16 residues. Trimming took 0 bases from V and 8 from J, leaving 16 bases between them. CDR3: CASSQEPGSRGEKLFF. The CDR3 coding sequence is TGTGCCAGCAGCCAAGAGCCCGGTTCCAGGGGAGAAAAACTGTTTTTT.

The chain carries TRBV2 and TRBJ1-5; D is uncertain. The CDR3 runs 11 residues. Trimming stripped 4 bases from V and 6 bases from J, with 4 bases between. CDR1 and CDR2 from the germline V gene are SNHLY and FYNNEI. CDR3 bases: TGTGCCAGCAGTGGAGGTCAGCCCCAGCATTTT. Residues: CASSGGQPQHF.